Included here is one TCR beta chain sequence, with context. Its antigen is unknown. Germline V gene lookup returns CDR1 SGHTS and CDR2 YDEGEE. This CDR3 has 15 residues. V dropped 4 bases and J dropped 6; count of bases not matched to a gene: 8. The source of the sample is a study of T cell repertoires in cytomegalovirus infection. Study at large: Public TCR beta signatures were indicative of both CMV infection and a matching HLA type. Points from the study as a whole: Frequencies of public TCR beta families were cumulated, and this identified carriers of CMV plus the relevant HLA. The ex vivo response showed dominance by HLA-C-restricted CMV-specific TCR beta clonotypes.

Each CDR3 protein gets one entry after TCRdb re-called the reads with MiXCR. Among roughly 990,000 distinct CDR3 sequences listed, 30% to 40% were seen once. The chain has TRBV5-8 and TRBJ2-3; 10 bases are a match to TRBD1. Sequences were derived from cultured CD8+ T cells from PBMCs, sampled from culture after CMV antigen stimulation. The sequence derives from a human donor in good health (CMV status not recorded). Some clones in this sample may be carry-over from other donors' samples. As DNA, the CDR3 is TGTGCCAGCAGCCCAGGACAGGGGGGCGTCGATACGCAGTATTTT. It codes for CASSPGQGGVDTQYF.